The next 22 T cell receptor beta chains were all read from a single sample in a study of regulatory T cells in long-lasting Graves disease. The sample's time point: newly diagnosed GD, antithyroid drugs for less than 3 months. RNA extracted from PBMCs served as the sequencing template. Arm-PCR with iRepertoire HTBI primers amplified the CDR3 regions for these TCR beta libraries. TCRdb re-called the multiplex PCR reads with MiXCR, one entry per CDR3 protein. The sample has fewer than 650,000 distinct CDR3 sequences, approximately 15% seen once; the top ten hold 18%. This same sample was also taken into another study, of T cells in Graves' hyperthyroidism and ophthalmopathy.

The sample in question was peripheral blood mononuclear cells (PBMCs), obtained at new diagnosis, from a patient treated with antithyroid drugs. Receptors originate from a woman in her twenties or thirties with Graves disease.

This clonotype occurred many times. V and J are TRBV20-1 and TRBJ2-1; TRBD2 is a possible D gene (6 bases). The germline gives CDR1 DFQATT, CDR2 SNEGSKA (reference sequence). CDR3 length: 15 residues. V was clipped by 3 bases and J by 4 bases, with 16 bases between them. The CDR3 DNA sequence: TGCAGTGCTAGCCCTGGGGGAGGACGGTACAATGAGCAGTTCTTC. Its protein is CSASPGGGRYNEQFF.

In this sample, this clonotype turned up a few times. The chain joins TRBV3-1 to TRBJ1-2, with TRBD1 matching 8 bases. This CDR3 has 16 amino acids. Germline CDR1 reads LGHDT; CDR2 reads YNNKEL (reference sequence). V shed 1 base and J 7 bases; nucleotides not matched to a gene: 11. In DNA, the CDR3 is TGTGCCAGCAGCCAAGCTGCGGTCCAGGGGGCCCGTGGCTACACCTTC. This gives the protein CASSQAAVQGARGYTF.

This clonotype was counted once. The CDR3 DNA sequence: TGTGCCTGGACGGTAGCGGGATTCCTTGTAGAGACCCAGTACTTC. Translating it yields CAWTVAGFLVETQYF. The rearrangement uses TRBV30 and TRBJ2-5, with 8 bases identical to TRBD2. This CDR3 has 15 residues. Germline values: CDR1 GTSNPN, CDR2 SVGIG (reference sequence). J lost 4 bases, V lost 4 bases, and 11 bases had no gene match.

The table lists this clonotype with many counts. This chain links TRBV7-2 with TRBJ1-2; D call uncertain. This CDR3 comprises 14 residues. CDR1 and CDR2 (germline): SGHTA, FQGNSA. Trimming pared 2 bases from V and 4 bases from J, leaving 11 bases between. CDR3 sequence reads: CASSLYSGFYGYTF. CDR3 nucleotides: TGTGCCAGCAGCTTATATTCGGGGTTCTATGGCTACACCTTC.

The rearrangement uses TRBV5-1 and TRBJ2-3, with D uncertain. This CDR3 comprises 15 residues. CDR1 is SGHRS and CDR2 is YFSETQ in the germline V gene. V was trimmed by 0 bases and J by 7 bases, leaving 15 bases between them. CDR3 amino acids: CASSLGVVLSYTQYF. CDR3 bases: TGCGCCAGCAGCTTGGGCGTGGTTCTCAGCTATACGCAGTATTTT.

This clonotype has just a few counts. The V and J genes are TRBV28 and TRBJ2-1, with 8 bases aligning to TRBD1. CDR3 size: 15 residues. The J segment lost 8 bases and the V segment lost 6 bases, leaving 12 bases of the junction unmatched. Germline-derived CDR1 and CDR2 are MDHEN and SYDVKM. The CDR3 DNA reads as TGTGCCAGCAGAGCCGGGACAGGCACTTGGGATGAGCAGTTCTTC. Residues: CASRAGTGTWDEQFF.

This clonotype was found a few times. At one boundary the junction diverges from the germline segment, which might be a read error. This chain uses TRBV29-1 with TRBJ1-2; perhaps TRBD1 as D (5 bases). CDR1 SQVTM and CDR2 ANQGSEA come from the germline V gene. CDR3 length: 13 amino acids. The CDR3 DNA is TGCAGCGTTCAAGAGACAGCTAACTATGGCTACACCTTC. Its translation: CSVQETANYGYTF.

This chain links TRBV5-1 with TRBJ2-2; a weak D match, TRBD2 (6 bases). The CDR3 is made up of 13 amino acids. Trimming stripped 4 bases from V and 8 bases from J, with 12 bases between. Germline CDR1 SGHRS, CDR2 YFSETQ. The CDR3 region is CASSTPGEGELFF. DNA for the CDR3: TGCGCCAGCAGCACACCGGGAGAAGGGGAGCTGTTTTTT. Based on the CDR3 plus reference TRBV5-1 and TRBJ2-2, the full variable domain is KAGVTQTPRYLIKTRGQQVTLSCSPISGHRSVSWYQQTPGQGLQFLFEYFSETQRNKGNFPGRFSGRQFSNSRSEMNVSTLELGDSALYLCASSTPGEGELFFGEGSRLTVL.

A few counts support this clonotype. This chain joins TRBV6-1 and TRBJ2-7, with TRBD1 matching over 7 bases. Germline CDR1 reads MNHNS; CDR2 reads SASEGT. J lost 4 bases, V lost 4 bases, and 7 bases had no gene match. This CDR3 spans 14 amino acids. The CDR3 DNA reads as TGTGCCAGCAGTGCGTTGAGGGGGCTGTACGAGCAGTACTTC. Protein: CASSALRGLYEQYF.

This clonotype was seen a handful of times. The V gene is TRBV28, the J gene TRBJ2-6; D tentatively fits TRBD1 or TRBD2 (5 bases each). The CDR3 runs 17 residues. The V end lost 4 bases, the J end lost 0 bases, and 13 bases lay between the germline ends. The V gene's germline CDR1 is MDHEN and CDR2 SYDVKM. In DNA, the CDR3 is TGTGCCAGCAGTTCCGGGACGGCCGTCTCTGGGGCCAACGTCCTGACTTTC. This gives the protein CASSSGTAVSGANVLTF.

The V call is TRBV20-1, the J call TRBJ1-2; the D is unclear. V gave up 5 bases and J gave up 6 bases, with 16 bases separating them. Germline values: CDR1 DFQATT, CDR2 SNEGSKA (reference sequence). CDR3 size: 13 residues. The chain's CDR3 is CSAGGFLWHGYTF. CDR3 bases: TGCAGTGCTGGAGGATTCTTGTGGCATGGCTACACCTTC.

The chain has TRBV7-9 and TRBJ2-1; 8 bases are a match to TRBD2. The germline CDR1 and CDR2 sequences are SEHNR and FQNEAQ (reference sequence). V lost 2 bases, J lost 2 bases, and 14 bases stayed unmatched. The CDR3 runs to 19 residues. The CDR3 region is CASSLPRLIAGPTYNEQFF. The CDR3, as DNA: TGTGCCAGCAGCTTACCGCGTTTGATAGCGGGACCCACCTACAATGAGCAGTTCTTC.

J is TRBJ1-1 and V is TRBV19, with D possibly being TRBD1 (5 bases). Germline CDR1 reads LNHDA; CDR2 reads SQIVND (reference sequence). Trimming took 4 bases from V and 1 from J, leaving 13 bases between them. This CDR3 is 15 amino acids long. CDR3 DNA sequence: TGTGCCAGTAGTACATTGGGACGTGGGAACACTGAAGCTTTCTTT. Its translation is CASSTLGRGNTEAFF.

Details on this clonotype: It may be a read error: a sequence one base away is much more abundant. This chain connects TRBV30 to TRBJ2-3; 9 bases map to TRBD2. Matching the DNA end better, TRBJ2-7 makes the J call doubtful. From germline, CDR1 is GTSNPN and CDR2 SVGIG (reference sequence). The CDR3 length is 11 residues. The CDR3 is CAWTSGVEQYF. DNA of the CDR3: TGTGCCTGGACTAGCGGGGTGGAGCAGTACTTC.

This clonotype was counted between two and nine times. The V gene is TRBV13, the J gene TRBJ2-6; perhaps D is TRBD1 or TRBD2 (5 bases each). The CDR3 is 17 amino acids. The V and J ends lost 6 bases and 0 bases respectively, with 15 bases between them. The V gene's germline CDR1 is PRHDT and CDR2 FYEKMQ (reference sequence). This CDR3 is CASSPMGRNSGANVLTF. For the CDR3, the DNA is TGTGCCAGCAGTCCGATGGGACGAAACTCTGGGGCCAACGTCCTGACTTTC.

This clonotype was seen at least ten times. The V gene is TRBV15, the J gene TRBJ1-5; D gene unclear. The CDR3 consists of 14 residues. V was shortened by 0 bases and J by 2 bases, with 5 bases between the two germline ends. Per the germline V gene, CDR1 is LNHNV and CDR2 is YYDKDF (reference sequence). As DNA, the CDR3 is TGTGCCACCAGCAGAGAATGGGGCAATCAGCCCCAGCATTTT. Protein product: CATSREWGNQPQHF.

There are a few counts of this clonotype. The chain joins TRBV20-1 to TRBJ2-5; D gene uncertain. Germline V gene sequence: CDR1 DFQATT, CDR2 SNEGSKA (reference sequence). V was clipped by 5 bases and J by 2 bases, with 9 bases between them. CDR3 length equals 12 residues. CDR3 sequence reads: CSAEALQETQYF. CDR3 DNA: TGCAGTGCTGAAGCTCTACAAGAGACCCAGTACTTC.

This chain joins TRBV5-4 and TRBJ2-3; D call uncertain. Deletions cut 1 base from V and 4 bases from J, with 4 bases between. The length of the CDR3 is 12 residues. Germline-derived CDR1 and CDR2 are SGHNT and YYREEE (reference sequence). The CDR3 nucleotides are TGTGCCAGCAGCTTGAACTCAGATACGCAGTATTTT. Translating gives CASSLNSDTQYF.

This chain links TRBV18 with TRBJ1-2, with unresolved D. Trimming removed 8 bases at V and 2 bases at J, with 9 bases between. This CDR3 is built from 12 residues. From germline, CDR1 is KGHSH and CDR2 LQKENI. CDR3 loop: CASKNQNYGYTF. The DNA of the CDR3 is TGTGCCAGCAAAAACCAAAACTATGGCTACACCTTC.

The chain joins TRBV6-2 or TRBV6-3 to TRBJ1-2; D may be TRBD1 (5 bases). Trimming took off 6 bases at V and 4 bases at J, with 12 bases between the two ends. The CDR3 extends over 13 amino acids. Per germline, CDR1 MNHEY and CDR2 SVGEGT. CDR3 residues: CASRPTVGYGYTF. For the CDR3, the DNA is TGTGCCAGCAGACCGACAGTGGGCTATGGCTACACCTTC.

The chain uses TRBV6-5 and TRBJ1-1, with 10 nucleotides matching TRBD1. This CDR3 has 15 amino acids. Germline values: CDR1 MNHEY, CDR2 SVGAGI. The V and J ends lost 2 bases and 3 bases, in that order; junction bases with no gene match: 3. In nucleotides, the CDR3 is TGTGCCAGCAGTTACCCCGGACAGGGGGACACTGAAGCTTTCTTT. It codes for CASSYPGQGDTEAFF.

This chain joins TRBV6-4 and TRBJ2-1, with TRBD2 matching over 8 bases. CDR1 is MRHNA and CDR2 is SNTAGT in the germline V gene. Trimming removed 5 bases from V and 9 bases from J; junction bases left unmatched: 12. The CDR3 runs 15 residues. This CDR3 is CASSLQSGGRSEQFF. The CDR3 nucleotides are TGTGCCAGCAGTTTACAATCGGGGGGGAGGAGTGAGCAGTTCTTC.